Listed below are T cell receptor beta chains from one sample, sequenced in a study of PD-1 blockade in classical Hodgkin lymphoma. Clones were read by immunoSEQ multiplex PCR, and TCRdb kept only the in-frame ones, dropping some. The sample has 100,000 or so clones, 89% seen once. Sequencing used peripheral blood mononuclear cells (PBMCs), obtained before the fourth cycle of nivolumab. Receptors originate from a human donor with classical Hodgkin lymphoma. The CDR3 runs from the conserved cysteine through the conserved F or W. A D gene is named only where the DNA matches it firmly. Not every row has a clone size; where given, it reads once, few, many or a size class.

TRBJ2-1,TRBV4-1,-,TRBD2,TGCGCCACCTCATTAGCGGGGATAGCAAATATCAACAATGAGCAGTTCTTC,CATSLAGIANINNEQFF
TRBJ2-1,TRBV27,-,-,TGTGCCAGCAGTTTTTGGGGAGGTGAAAACAATGAGCAGTTCTTC,CASSFWGGENNEQFF
TRBJ1-1,TRBV27,-,-,TGTGCCAGCAGTTTAGGGCTTGGGTACTCTGAAGCTTTCTTT,CASSLGLGYSEAFF
TRBJ1-2,TRBV19,few,-,TGTGCCAGTAGTAGACTTACAGGGATCCTTAACTATGGCTACACCTTC,CASSRLTGILNYGYTF
TRBJ2-2,TRBV4-3,-,-,TGCGCCAGCAGCCAAGGGGCAGGGGTGAACACCGGGGAGCTGTTTTTT,CASSQGAGVNTGELFF
TRBJ1-1,TRBV19,-,-,TGTGCCAGTAGTATTTTCCCAGGGGCAACGAAAGGAGCTTTCTTT,CASSIFPGATKGAFF
TRBJ2-2,TRBV30,-,-,TGTGCCTGGAGTACACGGGATCGGGGCGGGGAGCTGTTTTTT,CAWSTRDRGGELFF
TRBJ2-1,TRBV18,-,-,TGTGCCAGCACGCCGGCTAGCTCCTACAATGAGCAGTTCTTC,CASTPASSYNEQFF
TRBJ2-1,TRBV7-2,-,TRBD2,TGTGCCAGCAGCCCCGCGGGCGGGAGCCGCTCCTACAATGAGCAGTTCTTC,CASSPAGGSRSYNEQFF
TRBJ1-1,TRBV4-2,-,-,TGTGCCAGCAGCCAAGATATGACGAACACTGAAGCTTTCTTT,CASSQDMTNTEAFF
TRBJ2-5,TRBV27,-,-,TGTGCCAGCAGTCATTTTTCGGCGGCTTATCCCGACCAAGAGACCCAGTACTTC,CASSHFSAAYPDQETQYF
TRBJ2-1,TRBV6-5,-,TRBD2,TGTGCCAGCAGTTCAACACTAGCGCCCGCCTACAATGAGCAGTTCTTC,CASSSTLAPAYNEQFF
TRBJ1-1,TRBV10-2,once,-,TGCGCCAGCACAAGAGCCGTTGACACTGAAGCTTTCTTT,CASTRAVDTEAFF
TRBJ1-1,TRBV19,-,-,TGTGCCAGTACCGACGGGGGGAACACTGAAGCTTTCTTT,CASTDGGNTEAFF
TRBJ2-7,TRBV4-2,-,-,TGTGCCAGCAGCCAAGACATCGGCTTGGGGGAGGAACCTCTATACGAGCAGTACTTC,CASSQDIGLGEEPLYEQYF
TRBJ2-7,TRBV10-1,-,-,TGCGCCAGCCTGGAGGTGCGTTTCCACTACGAGCAGTACTTC,CASLEVRFHYEQYF
TRBJ2-1,TRBV10-1,-,TRBD1,TGCGCCAGCAGCTGGACAGGGTTGGATGAGCAGTTCTTC,CASSWTGLDEQFF